This entry lists 12 T cell receptor beta chains sequenced from one sample in a study of blood T cell repertoires in COVID-19. TCRdb's copy holds only in-frame clones and misses some; the assay was immunoSEQ multiplex PCR. The sample holds about 300,000 clones, 85% to 90% seen once. What was sequenced was peripheral blood. The origin of the receptors is a woman between 50 and 59 years old with COVID-19, enrolled during active disease.

The genes are TRBV29-1 and TRBJ1-1; 8 bases match TRBD1. V lost 5 bases, J lost 0 bases, and 8 bases stayed unmatched. CDR1 SQVTM and CDR2 ANQGSEA come from the germline V gene. This CDR3 has 15 amino acids. Written as DNA, the CDR3 is TGCAGCGTTTTTTCTCAGGGGGCCGTGAACACTGAAGCTTTCTTT. Protein product: CSVFSQGAVNTEAFF.

This chain joins TRBV9 and TRBJ2-1; possible D gene TRBD2, 6 bases. With 4 bases removed from V and 6 bases from J, the gap between germline ends came to 14 bases. The CDR3 is 14 residues long. Germline lookup yields CDR1 SGDLS and CDR2 YYNGEE. CDR3 DNA sequence: TGTGCCAGCAGCTCCCGATTGGGGGGCAATGAGCAGTTCTTC. Translated, it gives CASSSRLGGNEQFF. Combining the CDR3 with reference TRBV9 and TRBJ2-1 gives the whole variable domain DSGVTQTPKHLITATGQRVTLRCSPRSGDLSVYWYQQSLDQGLQFLIQYYNGEERAKGNILERFSAQQFPDLHSELNLSSLELGDSALYFCASSSRLGGNEQFFGPGTRLTVL.

The chain has TRBV5-5 and TRBJ1-1; D perhaps matches TRBD1 (5 bases). The germline gives CDR1 SGHKS, CDR2 YYEKEE (reference sequence). The V end was cut by 2 bases, the J end by 11 bases, with 19 bases between. This CDR3 has 14 amino acids. The CDR3, as DNA: TGTGCCAGCAGCTTATCTCGTCAAAGTGGGGCTGCTTTCTTT. It yields the protein CASSLSRQSGAAFF.

In its sample, this clone was seen once. J is TRBJ1-1 and V is TRBV29-1; no definite D call. Germline V lookup: CDR1 SQVTM, CDR2 ANQGSEA. V lost 6 bases and J lost 2, with 7 bases in between. The CDR3 has 11 amino acids. The CDR3 DNA sequence: TGCAGCGTCCAGAAAAACACTGAAGCTTTCTTT. Residues: CSVQKNTEAFF.

The chain carries TRBV12-5 and TRBJ2-2; TRBD2 matches at 10 bases. Germline loops: CDR1 LGHNT, CDR2 FRNRAP. CDR3 size: 16 residues. With V trimmed by 7 bases and J by 4 bases, 9 bases remained unmatched. As DNA, the CDR3 is TGTGCTAGTGACCCACCTGGACTAGCGGTCACCGGGGAGCTGTTTTTT. This translates into CASDPPGLAVTGELFF.

This clone was detected once. The chain is built from TRBV29-1 and TRBJ2-1, with D perhaps matching TRBD2 (5 bases). Germline CDR1 and CDR2: SQVTM and ANQGSEA. Trimming removed 0 bases at V and 0 bases at J, with 12 bases between. The CDR3 is made up of 16 amino acids. The CDR3 is CSVEDLVGSSYNEQFF. For the CDR3, the DNA is TGCAGCGTTGAAGATCTTGTGGGGAGCTCCTACAATGAGCAGTTCTTC.

The V call is TRBV5-1, the J call TRBJ1-1; a weak D match, TRBD1 (6 bases). The CDR3 extends over 14 amino acids. Germline CDR1 SGHRS, CDR2 YFSETQ. V shed 4 bases and J shed 10 bases, with 20 bases lying between them. The CDR3: CASSARTAIDVAFF. The CDR3 DNA reads TGCGCCAGCAGCGCCCGGACAGCGATTGACGTAGCTTTCTTT.

The chain links TRBV6-1 to TRBJ1-5, with D possibly matching TRBD1 (5 bases). V shed 3 bases and J shed 11 bases, with 14 bases lying between them. The CDR3 runs 13 residues. CDR1 is MNHNS, CDR2 SASEGT, per germline. The CDR3 region is CASSDRVPQSQHF. CDR3 DNA: TGTGCCAGCAGTGACAGGGTTCCCCAGTCCCAGCATTTT.

This clone has only one observation. The rearrangement uses TRBV9 and TRBJ1-1; possible D gene TRBD1, 5 bases. The CDR3 extends over 15 amino acids. CDR1 SGDLS and CDR2 YYNGEE come from the germline V gene. Trimming pared 3 bases from V and 5 bases from J, leaving 17 bases between. The CDR3 nucleotides are TGTGCCAGCAGCGGGACAATCGGGGGATGGACTGAAGCTTTCTTT. Amino acid sequence: CASSGTIGGWTEAFF.

The chain combines TRBV9 with TRBJ2-7; 8 nucleotides line up with TRBD1. The CDR3 extends over 14 amino acids. Germline V gene data show CDR1 as SGDLS and CDR2 as YYNGEE. V lost 0 bases to trimming and J lost 2 bases; unmatched junction nucleotides: 1. The CDR3 DNA sequence: TGTGCCAGCAGCGTAGGGACAGGGCCCTACGAGCAGTACTTC. Its protein product is CASSVGTGPYEQYF.

The chain has TRBV11-2 and TRBJ2-3, with TRBD2 matching 16 bases. The germline gives CDR1 SGHAT, CDR2 FQNNGV. The CDR3 runs to 17 residues. With 4 bases clipped from V and 6 bases from J, the junction kept 7 bases outside the gene matches. The CDR3 sequence: CASSWSGTSGGVDTQYF. CDR3 sequence (DNA): TGTGCCAGCAGCTGGTCCGGGACTAGCGGGGGGGTGGATACGCAGTATTTT.

The genes are TRBV6-2 or TRBV6-3 and TRBJ2-6; D might be TRBD1 (5 bases). V lost 6 bases and J 0 bases, leaving 9 bases between the germline ends. This CDR3 contains 15 residues. Germline values: CDR1 MNHEY, CDR2 SVGEGT. The chain's CDR3 is CASSADSSGANVLTF. CDR3 DNA sequence: TGTGCCAGCAGCGCCGACAGCTCTGGGGCCAACGTCCTGACTTTC.